This TCR beta chain was recovered during a study of T-cell memory formation after mild COVID-19. Remarks on this clonotype: Antigen: not known.

Trimming at V came to 5 bases and at J to 6 bases, leaving 9 bases not matched to a gene. Per germline, CDR1 SGHRS and CDR2 YFSETQ. The CDR3 sequence is 15 residues long. TCRdb reprocessed the 5' RACE reads via MiXCR and lists one record per CDR3 protein. The profile covers fewer than 140,000 distinct CDR3 sequences, with 17% appearing a single time and more than 25% taken by the ten largest. General observations from the study: Detection of some responders pre-infection suggested pre-existing cross-reactive memory T cells participated.

Sequencing was done on a sample of PBMCs or a T cell subset sorted from them (not recorded which). The chain employs TRBV5-1 and TRBJ2-1; TRBD1 agrees at 9 bases. This sequence was found in an adult woman who had mild COVID-19 (a few samples of this study predate the infection). Cell type and time point are not known. The CDR3 nucleotides read TGCGCCAGCAGTACCGTACAGGGGGCCCTCAATGAGCAGTTCTTC. Its protein product is CASSTVQGALNEQFF.